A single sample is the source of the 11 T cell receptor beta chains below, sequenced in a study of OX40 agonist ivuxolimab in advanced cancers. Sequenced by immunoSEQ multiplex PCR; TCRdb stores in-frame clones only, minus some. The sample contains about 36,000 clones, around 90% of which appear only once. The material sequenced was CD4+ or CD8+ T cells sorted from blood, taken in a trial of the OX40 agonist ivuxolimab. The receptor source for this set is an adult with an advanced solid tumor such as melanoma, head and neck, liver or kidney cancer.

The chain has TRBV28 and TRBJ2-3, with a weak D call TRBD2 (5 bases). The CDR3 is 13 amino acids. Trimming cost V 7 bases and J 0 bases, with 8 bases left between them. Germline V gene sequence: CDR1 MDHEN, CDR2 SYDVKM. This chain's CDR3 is CASIRDSTDTQYF. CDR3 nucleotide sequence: TGTGCCAGCATCCGGGATAGCACAGATACGCAGTATTTT.

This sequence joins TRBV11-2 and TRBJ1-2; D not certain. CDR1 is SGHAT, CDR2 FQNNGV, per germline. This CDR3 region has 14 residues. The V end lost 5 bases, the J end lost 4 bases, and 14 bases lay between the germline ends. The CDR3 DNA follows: TGTGCCAGCAGCCGTAGAACGTTGGGCTATGGCTACACCTTC. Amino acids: CASSRRTLGYGYTF.

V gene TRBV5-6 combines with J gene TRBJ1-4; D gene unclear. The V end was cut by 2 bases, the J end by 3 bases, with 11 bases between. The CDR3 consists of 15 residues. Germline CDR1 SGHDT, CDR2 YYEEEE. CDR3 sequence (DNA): TGTGCCAGCAGCTTATGGACGGTCTCTAATGAAAAACTGTTTTTT. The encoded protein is CASSLWTVSNEKLFF.

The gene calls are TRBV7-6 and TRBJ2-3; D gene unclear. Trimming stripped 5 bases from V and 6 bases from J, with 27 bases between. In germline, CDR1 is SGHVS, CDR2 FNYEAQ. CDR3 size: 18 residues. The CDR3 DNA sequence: TGTGCCAGCAGCACCAGACCTCGCAACAGCTGGTCTTTGGATACGCAGTATTTT. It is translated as CASSTRPRNSWSLDTQYF.

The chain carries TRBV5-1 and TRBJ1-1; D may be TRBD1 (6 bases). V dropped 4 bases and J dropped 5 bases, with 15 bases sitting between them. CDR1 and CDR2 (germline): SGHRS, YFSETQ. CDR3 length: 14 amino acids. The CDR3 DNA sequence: TGCGCCAGCAGCCAGGGGACCCCGTTAACTGAAGCTTTCTTT. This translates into CASSQGTPLTEAFF.

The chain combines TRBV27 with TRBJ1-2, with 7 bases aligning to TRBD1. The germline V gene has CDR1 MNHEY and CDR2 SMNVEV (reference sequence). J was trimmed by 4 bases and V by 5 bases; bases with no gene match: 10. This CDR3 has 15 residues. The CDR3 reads CASSAGYRGLYGYTF. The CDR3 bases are TGTGCCAGCAGTGCTGGGTACAGGGGTCTCTATGGCTACACCTTC.

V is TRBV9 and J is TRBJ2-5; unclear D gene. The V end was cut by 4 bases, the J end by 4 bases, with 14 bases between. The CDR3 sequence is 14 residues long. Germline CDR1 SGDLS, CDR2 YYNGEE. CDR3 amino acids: CASSPRVPAETQYF. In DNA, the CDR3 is TGTGCCAGCAGCCCCCGGGTTCCAGCAGAGACCCAGTACTTC.

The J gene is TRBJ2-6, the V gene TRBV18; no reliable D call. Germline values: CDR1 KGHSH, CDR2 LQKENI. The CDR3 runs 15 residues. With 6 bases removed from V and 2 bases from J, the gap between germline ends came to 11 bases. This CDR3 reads CASSLRTTGANVLTF. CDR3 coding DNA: TGTGCCAGCTCCCTCCGGACCACTGGGGCCAACGTCCTGACTTTC.

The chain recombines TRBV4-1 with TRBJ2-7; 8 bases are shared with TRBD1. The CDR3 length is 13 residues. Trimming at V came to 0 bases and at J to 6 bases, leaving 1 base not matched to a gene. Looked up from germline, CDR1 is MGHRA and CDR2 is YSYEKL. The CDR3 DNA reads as TGCGCCAGCAGCCAAGATGACAGGGGCGAGCAGTACTTC. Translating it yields CASSQDDRGEQYF.

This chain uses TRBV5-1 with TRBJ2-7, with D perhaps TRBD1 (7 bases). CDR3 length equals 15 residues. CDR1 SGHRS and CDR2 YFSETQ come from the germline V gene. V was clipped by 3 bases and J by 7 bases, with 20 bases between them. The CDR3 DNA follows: TGCGCCAGCAGCTACGGCGGGACAGAGACTCCGGAGCAGTACTTC. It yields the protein CASSYGGTETPEQYF.

CDR3 sequence: CASSQDGGRGQPQHF. The CDR3 nucleotides are TGCGCCAGCAGCCAGGATGGAGGGAGAGGACAGCCCCAGCATTTT. V usage is TRBV5-1 and J usage is TRBJ1-5, with unresolved D. The CDR3 consists of 15 residues. Germline assignment: CDR1 SGHRS and CDR2 YFSETQ. The ends were cut back, 4 bases at V and 7 bases at J, with 18 bases in the middle.